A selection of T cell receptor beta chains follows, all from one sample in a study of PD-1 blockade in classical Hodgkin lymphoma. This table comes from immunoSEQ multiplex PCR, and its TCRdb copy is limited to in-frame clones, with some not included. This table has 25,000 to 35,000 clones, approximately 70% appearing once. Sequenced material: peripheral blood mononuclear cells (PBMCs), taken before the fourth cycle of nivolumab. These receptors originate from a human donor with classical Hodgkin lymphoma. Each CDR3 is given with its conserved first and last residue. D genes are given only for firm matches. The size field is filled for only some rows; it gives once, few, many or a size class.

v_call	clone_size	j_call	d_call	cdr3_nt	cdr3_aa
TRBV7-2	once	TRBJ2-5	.	TGTGCCAGCAGCCGGGACTCGTGGGAGACCCAGTACTTC	CASSRDSWETQYF
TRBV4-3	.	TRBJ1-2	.	TGCGCCAGCAGCCAAGACAGGAACGCCGATGGCTACACCTTC	CASSQDRNADGYTF
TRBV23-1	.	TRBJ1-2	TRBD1	TGCGCCAGCAGCCGGGACAGCGCTAACTATGGCTACACCTTC	CASSRDSANYGYTF
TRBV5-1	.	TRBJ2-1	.	TGCGCCAGCAGCCAACTGGGAAAGGAGGAGCAGTTCTTC	CASSQLGKEEQFF
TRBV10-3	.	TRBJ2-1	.	TGTGCCTCAAGCCCCGCCGGGACGCACCCCAATGAGCAGTTCTTC	CASSPAGTHPNEQFF
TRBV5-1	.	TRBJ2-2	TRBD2	TGCGCCAGCAGCTTGGCAGGGACTATTAACGGGGAGCTGTTTTTT	CASSLAGTINGELFF
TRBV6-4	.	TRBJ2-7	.	TGTGCCAGCAACAGGTTCCTAGACGAGCAGTACTTC	CASNRFLDEQYF
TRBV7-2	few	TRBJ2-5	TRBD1	TGTGCCAGCAGGTTGCAGGGGGCGGGAGAGACCCAGTACTTC	CASRLQGAGETQYF
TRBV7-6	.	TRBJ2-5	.	TGTGCCAGCAGCCCCATTCCAGGAACCCAAGAGACCCAGTACTTC	CASSPIPGTQETQYF
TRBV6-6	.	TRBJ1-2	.	TGTGCCAGCAGTTTAAGTAGACAGGCCGGAATCTATGGCTACACCTTC	CASSLSRQAGIYGYTF
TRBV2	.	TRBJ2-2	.	TGTGCCAGCAGTGAAGGGACTTACACCGGGGAGCTGTTTTTT	CASSEGTYTGELFF
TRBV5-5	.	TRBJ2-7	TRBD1	TGTGCCAGCAGGTTAGGGACAGGAGAATTCTACGAGCAGTACTTC	CASRLGTGEFYEQYF
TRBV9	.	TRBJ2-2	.	TGTGCCAGCAGCCTACCCGTGAGAGGGTCGAACACCGGGGAGCTGTTTTTT	CASSLPVRGSNTGELFF